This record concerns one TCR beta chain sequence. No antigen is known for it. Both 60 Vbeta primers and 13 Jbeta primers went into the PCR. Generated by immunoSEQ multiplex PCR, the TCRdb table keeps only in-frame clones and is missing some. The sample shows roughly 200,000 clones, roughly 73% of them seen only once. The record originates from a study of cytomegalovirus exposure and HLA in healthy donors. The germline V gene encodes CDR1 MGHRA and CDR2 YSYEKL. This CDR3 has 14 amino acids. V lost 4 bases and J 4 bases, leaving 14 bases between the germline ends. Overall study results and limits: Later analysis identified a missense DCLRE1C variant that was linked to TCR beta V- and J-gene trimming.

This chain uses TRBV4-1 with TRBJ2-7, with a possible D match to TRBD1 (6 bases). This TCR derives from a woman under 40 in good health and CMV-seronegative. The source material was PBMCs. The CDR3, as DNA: TGCGCCAGCAGCCGAAGACAGGAGAATTACGAGCAGTACTTC. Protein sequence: CASSRRQENYEQYF.